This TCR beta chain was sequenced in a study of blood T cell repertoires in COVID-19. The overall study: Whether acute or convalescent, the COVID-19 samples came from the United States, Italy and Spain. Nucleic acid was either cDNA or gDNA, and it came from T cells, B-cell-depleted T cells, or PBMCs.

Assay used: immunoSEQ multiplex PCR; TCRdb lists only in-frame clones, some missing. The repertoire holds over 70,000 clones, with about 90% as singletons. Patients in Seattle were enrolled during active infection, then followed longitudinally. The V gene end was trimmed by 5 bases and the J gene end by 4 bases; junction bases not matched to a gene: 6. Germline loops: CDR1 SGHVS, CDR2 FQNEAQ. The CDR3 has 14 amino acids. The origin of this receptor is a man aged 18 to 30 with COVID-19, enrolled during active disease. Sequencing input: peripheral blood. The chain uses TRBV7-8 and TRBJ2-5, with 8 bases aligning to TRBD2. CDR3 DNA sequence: TGTGCCAGCAGCCAATGGACTAGCAGAGAGACCCAGTACTTC. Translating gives CASSQWTSRETQYF.